Listed below are T cell receptor beta chains from one sample, sequenced in a study of blood T cell repertoires in COVID-19. Some clones are missing from TCRdb's copy, which holds only in-frame ones; the method was immunoSEQ multiplex PCR. This table has a few hundred thousand clones, over 85% appearing once. The sample consisted of peripheral blood. The source of these receptors is a woman aged 55-69 years with COVID-19, enrolled during active disease. Both conserved end residues are part of each CDR3. The D gene is left open where the match is weak. Expanded clones get a size class; other rows say once, few or many, or leave the size out.

TRBV7-8	TRBJ2-2	NA	NA	TGTGCCACCCCTCACGGGCAGGGTGTTAGCACCGGGGAGCTGTTTTTT	CATPHGQGVSTGELFF
TRBV18	TRBJ1-3	NA	NA	TGTGCCAGCTCACCACCCAGACAGAGCTCTGGAAACACCATATATTTT	CASSPPRQSSGNTIYF
TRBV7-9	TRBJ1-1	NA	NA	TGTGCCAGCAGCTTGGAAGCAGGGGTTACCACTGAAGCTTTCTTT	CASSLEAGVTTEAFF
TRBV5-1	TRBJ1-1	NA	TRBD1	TGCGCCAGCAGCTCAGTTCAGGACAGGGACACTGAAGCTTTCTTT	CASSSVQDRDTEAFF
TRBV18	TRBJ1-3	NA	TRBD1	TGTGCCAGCTCACCACCGACACAGGGGGTTGACACCATATATTTT	CASSPPTQGVDTIYF
TRBV12-3/TRBV12-4	TRBJ1-1	NA	TRBD1	TGTGCCAGCAGGGGACAGGGGACTGAAGCTTTCTTT	CASRGQGTEAFF
TRBV28	TRBJ1-2	NA	NA	TGTGCCAGCAGTCCCGGGCTTGCGGGGCCGAACTTCTATGGCTACACCTTC	CASSPGLAGPNFYGYTF
TRBV6-6	TRBJ2-7	NA	NA	TGTGCCAGCAGTTACGCAGGAAGAACCTACGAGCAGTACTTC	CASSYAGRTYEQYF
TRBV30	TRBJ1-2	NA	NA	TGTGCCTGCCACATGCCTCAGGCAAACTATGGCTACACCTTC	CACHMPQANYGYTF
TRBV10-2	TRBJ1-2	NA	NA	TGCGCCAGCAGTGAGAGGACAGTTGGCTACACCTTC	CASSERTVGYTF
TRBV7-2	TRBJ2-7	once	TRBD1	TGTGCCAGCAGCTTAGTCGGGACAGAACTCTACGAGCAGTACTTC	CASSLVGTELYEQYF
TRBV25-1	TRBJ2-2	NA	NA	TGTGCCAGCAGCCGTTACAGCTCGAACACCGGGGAGCTGTTTTTT	CASSRYSSNTGELFF
TRBV5-1	TRBJ2-3	NA	NA	TGCGCCAGCAGCTTGGCCGGGGGGCGAATTGCAGATACGCAGTATTTT	CASSLAGGRIADTQYF
TRBV2	TRBJ1-2	once	NA	TGTGCCAGCAGGGATGGACAGTCTAACTATGGCTACACCTTC	CASRDGQSNYGYTF
TRBV7-6	TRBJ1-4	NA	TRBD1	TGTGCCAGCAGCTTAGAGGGGACAGGCCCTTTGAAACTGTTTTTT	CASSLEGTGPLKLFF
TRBV29-1	TRBJ1-4	NA	NA	TGCAGCGTTGAAGTTGGAGGGAGGGAAAAACTGTTTTTT	CSVEVGGREKLFF
TRBV6-4	TRBJ2-3	NA	TRBD2	TGTGCCAGCAGTGGACTAGCGGGGGGACCAGATACGCAGTATTTT	CASSGLAGGPDTQYF
TRBV10-3	TRBJ2-1	NA	TRBD1	TGTGCCATTTCGACAGGGAGTTATGAGCAGTTCTTC	CAISTGSYEQFF
TRBV5-4	TRBJ1-1	NA	NA	TGTGCCAGCAGCTTGGGTAACGGACTCCTGAACACTGAAGCTTTCTTT	CASSLGNGLLNTEAFF
TRBV25-1	TRBJ1-1	NA	NA	TGTGCCAGCAGGGGGGGGGTATTTGAAGCTTTCTTT	CASRGGVFEAFF